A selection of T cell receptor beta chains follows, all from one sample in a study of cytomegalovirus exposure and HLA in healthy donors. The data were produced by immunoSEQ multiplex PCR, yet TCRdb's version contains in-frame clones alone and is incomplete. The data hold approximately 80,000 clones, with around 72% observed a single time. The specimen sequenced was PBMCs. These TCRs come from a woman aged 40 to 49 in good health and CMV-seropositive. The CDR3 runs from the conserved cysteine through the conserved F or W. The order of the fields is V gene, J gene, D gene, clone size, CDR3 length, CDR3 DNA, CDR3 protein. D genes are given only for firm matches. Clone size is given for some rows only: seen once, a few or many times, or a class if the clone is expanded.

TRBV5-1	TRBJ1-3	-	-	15	TGCGCCAGCAGCTCCCCGGGGAGCTCTGGAAACACCATATATTTT	CASSSPGSSGNTIYF
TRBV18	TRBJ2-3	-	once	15	TGTGCCAGCTCACCAATAGCTCCCCGCACAGATACGCAGTATTTT	CASSPIAPRTDTQYF
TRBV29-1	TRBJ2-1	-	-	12	TGCAGCGTCGAGGTTCGGTACAATGAGCAGTTCTTC	CSVEVRYNEQFF
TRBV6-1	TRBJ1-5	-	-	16	TGTGCCAGCAGTGAAGAGTGGGGCGGAGGCAATCAGCCCCAGCATTTT	CASSEEWGGGNQPQHF
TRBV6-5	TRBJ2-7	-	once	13	TGTGCCAGCAGTTCCAACAGCGGCTACGAGCAGTACTTC	CASSSNSGYEQYF
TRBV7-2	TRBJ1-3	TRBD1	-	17	TGTGCCAGCAGCTTGACCATGCCGGGACAGGGATCAAACACCATATATTTT	CASSLTMPGQGSNTIYF
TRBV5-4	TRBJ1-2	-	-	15	TGTGCCAGCAGCTTGGCCCCGACGCGGGGGAATGGCTACACCTTC	CASSLAPTRGNGYTF
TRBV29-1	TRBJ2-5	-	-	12	TGCAGCGCGACGGGACTTGCAGAGACCCAGTACTTC	CSATGLAETQYF
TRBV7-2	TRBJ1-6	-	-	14	TGTGCCAGCAGCATACTCCCGGGGAATTCACCCCTCCACTTT	CASSILPGNSPLHF
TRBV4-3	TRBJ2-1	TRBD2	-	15	TGCGCCAGCAGCCTCCTTAGACTAGCCAGTAGTGAGCAGTTCTTC	CASSLLRLASSEQFF
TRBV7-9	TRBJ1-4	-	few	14	TGTGCCTCCGGAGGGCCTGGAACTAATGAAAAACTGTTTTTT	CASGGPGTNEKLFF
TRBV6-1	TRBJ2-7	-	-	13	TGTGCCAGCAGTGTATACGGGATCTCCGAGCAGTACTTC	CASSVYGISEQYF
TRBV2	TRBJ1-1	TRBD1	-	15	TGTGCCAGCAGTGAAGAATCACAGGGGTTCGCTGAAGCTTTCTTT	CASSEESQGFAEAFF
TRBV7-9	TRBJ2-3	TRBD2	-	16	TGTGCCAGCAGAGAACGGACTAGCGGGGGGGCAGATACGCAGTATTTT	CASRERTSGGADTQYF
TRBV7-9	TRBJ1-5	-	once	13	TGTGCCAGCAGCTTCGACAGAAATCAGCCCCAGCATTTT	CASSFDRNQPQHF
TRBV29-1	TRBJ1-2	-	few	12	TGCAGCGACGGGGATAATCTCGATGGCTACACCTTC	CSDGDNLDGYTF
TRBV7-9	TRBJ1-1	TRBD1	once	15	TGTGCCAGCAGGTCGGACAGGGGCGTGAACACTGAAGCTTTCTTT	CASRSDRGVNTEAFF
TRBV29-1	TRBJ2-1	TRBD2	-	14	TGCAGCGTTTCCAGCGGGAGAGATTACAATGAGCAGTTCTTC	CSVSSGRDYNEQFF
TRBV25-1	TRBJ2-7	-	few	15	TGTGCCAGCAGTGGATTATCAGTTACCCCCTCCGAGCAGTACTTC	CASSGLSVTPSEQYF
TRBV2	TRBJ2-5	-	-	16	TGTGCCAGCAGTCCATGGGGAGGGGGAACCTCGGAGACCCAGTACTTC	CASSPWGGGTSETQYF
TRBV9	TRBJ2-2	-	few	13	TGTGCCAGCAGCGCCCGGTTTGAGGGGGAGCTGTTTTTT	CASSARFEGELFF
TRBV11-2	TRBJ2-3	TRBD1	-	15	TGTGCCAGCAGCGTGCCGGGACAGGGGTTGGGTAAGAAGTATTTT	CASSVPGQGLGKKYF
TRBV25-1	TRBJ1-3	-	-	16	TGTGCCAGCAGTGACCCCAGGGGACAAGGAGGAAACACCATATATTTT	CASSDPRGQGGNTIYF
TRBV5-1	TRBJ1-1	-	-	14	TGCGCCAGCAGCTTGGTCCAGGGGAAGACTGAAGCTTTCTTT	CASSLVQGKTEAFF
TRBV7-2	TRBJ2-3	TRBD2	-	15	TGTGCCAGCAGCCGACTAGCGGGGTACACAGATACGCAGTATTTT	CASSRLAGYTDTQYF
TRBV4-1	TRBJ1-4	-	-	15	TGCGCCAGCAGCCAAGATCGGGGGGGTGTTGAAAAACTGTTTTTT	CASSQDRGGVEKLFF
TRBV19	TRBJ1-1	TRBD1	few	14	TGTGCCAGTCGGACGAAGGGACAGCACACTGAAGCTTTCTTT	CASRTKGQHTEAFF